These 2 T cell receptor beta chains share one sample of origin, sequenced in a study of regulatory T cells in long-lasting Graves disease. Time point noted: newly diagnosed GD, antithyroid drugs for less than 3 months. Construction of the TCR library relied on RNA isolated from PBMCs. HTBI primers from iRepertoire and Arm-PCR of CDR3 regions yielded the TCR beta libraries. TCRdb independently ran MiXCR on the multiplex PCR reads; one entry per CDR3 protein. The data contain about 440,000 distinct CDR3 sequences, approximately 16% of them seen just once; the ten biggest clones take up under 30%. The sample was also reused in another study, on T cells in Graves' hyperthyroidism and ophthalmopathy.

The sample here was peripheral blood mononuclear cells (PBMCs), taken at new diagnosis, from a patient treated with antithyroid drugs. These receptors all stem from a woman in her late teens or twenties with Graves disease.

This sequence joins TRBV20-1 and TRBJ1-4; maybe TRBD1 (6 bases). Germline V gene lookup returns CDR1 DFQATT and CDR2 SNEGSKA (reference sequence). Trimming removed 7 bases at V and 5 bases at J, with 17 bases between. The CDR3 contains 14 residues. The CDR3 loop is CSVFLPGENEKLFF. For the CDR3, the DNA is TGCAGTGTTTTTCTACCAGGGGAGAATGAAAAACTGTTTTTT.

This clonotype was picked up many times. The chain joins TRBV30 to TRBJ2-7; D not resolved. With 0 bases removed from V and 3 bases from J, the gap between germline ends came to 6 bases. The CDR3 covers 12 residues. Germline CDR1 and CDR2: GTSNPN and SVGIG (reference sequence). This CDR3 reads CAWSVQVYEQYF. DNA for the CDR3: TGTGCCTGGAGTGTTCAGGTCTACGAGCAGTACTTC. Full variable domain (rest looked up from reference TRBV30 and TRBJ2-7): SQTIHQWPATLVQPVGSPLSLECTVEGTSNPNLYWYRQAAGRGLQLLFYSVGIGQISSEVPQNLSASRPQDRQFILSSKKLLLSDSGFYLCAWSVQVYEQYFGPGTRLTVT.